This T cell receptor (beta chain) originates from a study of T cell repertoires in cytomegalovirus infection. Study-level background: Alongside well-studied HLA-B-restricted CMV epitopes, recently identified HLA-C-restricted CMV epitopes were also used. Shared public TCR beta signatures pointed to both CMV infection and a matching HLA type.

This clonotype was detected a few times. Its antigen is currently unknown. Notes on the study in general: Frequencies of public TCR beta families were cumulated, and this identified carriers of CMV plus the relevant HLA. HLA-C-restricted TCR beta clonotypes specific for CMV led the ex vivo response.

One entry per CDR3 protein results from TCRdb running MiXCR on the reads. The repertoire consists of about half a million distinct CDR3 sequences, with about 39% occurring once and the leading ten covering around 45%. Sample: cultured PBMCs, taken from culture after CMV antigen stimulation. This TCR was sampled from a human donor in good health (CMV status not recorded). Some clones in this sample may be carry-over from other donors' samples.

CDR3 DNA sequence: TGTGCCAGCAGAGCAGACAGCTATAATTCACCCCTCCACTTT. This codes for CASRADSYNSPLHF. The chain employs TRBV7-2 and TRBJ1-6, with TRBD1 as a possible D gene (5 bases). This CDR3 comprises 14 residues. Germline loops: CDR1 SGHTA, CDR2 FQGNSA. V was shortened by 6 bases and J by 3 bases, with 9 bases between the two germline ends.